A selection of T cell receptor beta chains follows, all from one sample in a study of identical twins. TCRdb reprocessed the 5' RACE reads with MiXCR, giving one entry per CDR3 protein. This sample has 450,000 to 650,000 distinct CDR3 sequences, with around 15% found just once. Separately, the same data were catalogued under a study of yellow fever vaccine responses in identical twins.

The sequenced sample was CD4+ T cells sorted from blood. These receptors all stem from a woman under 30 in good health. Each CDR3 is given with its conserved first and last residue. A D gene is named only where the DNA matches it firmly. Rows give clone size only sometimes, using once, few, many, or a class for an expanded clone.

v_call: TRBV14; j_call: TRBJ2-1; d_call: TRBD2; clone_size: many; cdr3_aa: CASSQVGGYNEQFF; cdr3_nt: TGTGCCAGCAGCCAAGTGGGGGGGTACAATGAGCAGTTCTTC
v_call: TRBV5-1; j_call: TRBJ2-5; d_call: NA; clone_size: few; cdr3_aa: CASSTRGLGETQYF; cdr3_nt: TGCGCCAGCAGTACTCGGGGATTGGGTGAGACCCAGTACTTC
v_call: TRBV3-1; j_call: TRBJ2-3; d_call: NA; clone_size: NA; cdr3_aa: CASKGGADTQYF; cdr3_nt: TGTGCCAGCAAGGGCGGCGCAGATACGCAGTATTTT
v_call: TRBV28; j_call: TRBJ2-3; d_call: NA; clone_size: NA; cdr3_aa: CASSSQELLEGTDTQYF; cdr3_nt: TGTGCCAGCAGTTCCCAGGAATTGTTAGAGGGCACAGATACGCAGTATTTT
v_call: TRBV11-3; j_call: TRBJ1-6; d_call: TRBD1; clone_size: few; cdr3_aa: CASSRGTGGNSPLHF; cdr3_nt: TGTGCCAGCAGCCGCGGGACAGGGGGAAATTCACCCCTCCACTTT
v_call: TRBV20-1; j_call: TRBJ1-4; d_call: TRBD1; clone_size: NA; cdr3_aa: CSARGQGESEKLFF; cdr3_nt: TGCAGTGCTAGGGGGCAGGGGGAGTCTGAAAAACTGTTTTTT
v_call: TRBV12-3/TRBV12-4; j_call: TRBJ1-5; d_call: TRBD1; clone_size: few; cdr3_aa: CASRGTGSPNQPQHF; cdr3_nt: TGTGCCAGCAGGGGGACAGGGTCTCCAAATCAGCCCCAGCATTTT
v_call: TRBV10-3; j_call: TRBJ1-2; d_call: NA; clone_size: NA; cdr3_aa: CAISGVNYGYTF; cdr3_nt: TGTGCCATCAGTGGAGTTAACTATGGCTACACCTTC
v_call: TRBV11-2; j_call: TRBJ1-2; d_call: NA; clone_size: NA; cdr3_aa: CASSSPRGKNYGYTF; cdr3_nt: TGTGCCAGCAGCTCCCCCCGGGGGAAGAACTATGGCTACACCTTC
v_call: TRBV12-3/TRBV12-4; j_call: TRBJ2-7; d_call: TRBD2; clone_size: NA; cdr3_aa: CASSPSSGRAGEQYF; cdr3_nt: TGTGCCAGCAGTCCATCTAGCGGGAGGGCGGGCGAGCAGTACTTC
v_call: TRBV12-3/TRBV12-4; j_call: TRBJ1-1; d_call: NA; clone_size: NA; cdr3_aa: CASRRGAEAFF; cdr3_nt: TGTGCCAGCAGGAGGGGAGCTGAAGCTTTCTTT
v_call: TRBV7-2; j_call: TRBJ2-1; d_call: TRBD2; clone_size: NA; cdr3_aa: CASSPGLGAYNEQFF; cdr3_nt: TGTGCCAGCAGTCCGGGACTAGGGGCGTACAATGAGCAGTTCTTC
v_call: TRBV28; j_call: TRBJ2-3; d_call: TRBD2; clone_size: few; cdr3_aa: CASSLPRGGRAADTQYF; cdr3_nt: TGTGCCAGCAGTCTACCCCGGGGCGGGAGGGCTGCTGATACGCAGTATTTT
v_call: TRBV29-1; j_call: TRBJ2-1; d_call: TRBD2; clone_size: many; cdr3_aa: CSVGVLAGERSSYNEQFF; cdr3_nt: TGCAGCGTTGGGGTACTAGCGGGAGAGAGAAGCTCCTACAATGAGCAGTTCTTC
v_call: TRBV24-1; j_call: TRBJ1-2; d_call: NA; clone_size: few; cdr3_aa: CATSDRHGTNYGYTF; cdr3_nt: TGTGCCACCAGTGATCGACACGGAACTAACTATGGCTACACCTTC
v_call: TRBV29-1; j_call: TRBJ1-5; d_call: NA; clone_size: NA; cdr3_aa: CSVQGPANQPQHF; cdr3_nt: TGCAGCGTTCAGGGACCCGCCAATCAGCCCCAGCATTTT
v_call: TRBV24-1; j_call: TRBJ2-1; d_call: NA; clone_size: many; cdr3_aa: CATSDPLTGEYYNEQFF; cdr3_nt: TGTGCCACCAGTGACCCTTTGACAGGCGAATACTACAATGAGCAGTTCTTC
v_call: TRBV12-3/TRBV12-4; j_call: TRBJ1-5; d_call: TRBD1; clone_size: many; cdr3_aa: CASSRSGTANQPQHF; cdr3_nt: TGTGCCAGCAGTCGCTCCGGGACAGCGAATCAGCCCCAGCATTTT
v_call: TRBV7-8; j_call: TRBJ2-5; d_call: TRBD1; clone_size: many; cdr3_aa: CASSSTGGQETQYF; cdr3_nt: TGTGCCAGCAGCTCGACAGGGGGTCAAGAGACCCAGTACTTC
v_call: TRBV5-1; j_call: TRBJ1-1; d_call: TRBD1; clone_size: few; cdr3_aa: CASSYTQGGGEAFF; cdr3_nt: TGCGCCAGCAGCTATACGCAGGGAGGGGGCGAAGCTTTCTTT
v_call: TRBV12-3/TRBV12-4; j_call: TRBJ2-1; d_call: TRBD2; clone_size: NA; cdr3_aa: CAFCRRGSFTSSGYNEQFF; cdr3_nt: TGTGCCTTCTGTCGCCGGGGCAGCTTCACGTCTAGCGGGTACAATGAGCAGTTCTTC
v_call: TRBV10-2; j_call: TRBJ2-5; d_call: NA; clone_size: NA; cdr3_aa: CASNSMGGQTQYF; cdr3_nt: TGCGCCAGCAATAGCATGGGGGGGCAGACCCAGTACTTC
v_call: TRBV29-1; j_call: TRBJ2-5; d_call: TRBD1; clone_size: NA; cdr3_aa: CSGSGTGGETQYF; cdr3_nt: TGCAGCGGGTCCGGGACAGGGGGAGAGACCCAGTACTTC
v_call: TRBV27; j_call: TRBJ2-2; d_call: NA; clone_size: few; cdr3_aa: CASSLTRHVGRGANTGELFF; cdr3_nt: TGTGCCAGCAGTTTAACAAGACACGTCGGACGCGGGGCGAACACCGGGGAGCTGTTTTTT
v_call: TRBV24-1; j_call: TRBJ1-1; d_call: NA; clone_size: NA; cdr3_aa: CATRGRQNTEAFF; cdr3_nt: TGTGCCACTCGGGGACGACAGAACACTGAAGCTTTCTTT
v_call: TRBV12-3/TRBV12-4; j_call: TRBJ2-2; d_call: NA; clone_size: few; cdr3_aa: CASSTGLGELFF; cdr3_nt: TGTGCCAGCAGTACAGGACTAGGGGAGCTGTTTTTT
v_call: TRBV29-1; j_call: TRBJ1-5; d_call: NA; clone_size: many; cdr3_aa: CSVRDQGQPQHF; cdr3_nt: TGCAGCGTCAGGGATCAAGGTCAGCCCCAGCATTTT
v_call: TRBV5-1; j_call: TRBJ2-3; d_call: TRBD2; clone_size: few; cdr3_aa: CASSTQGTSGAGADTQYF; cdr3_nt: TGCGCCAGCAGCACCCAGGGGACTAGCGGGGCAGGCGCAGATACGCAGTATTTT
v_call: TRBV7-2; j_call: TRBJ2-3; d_call: NA; clone_size: few; cdr3_aa: CASSPVGSTDTQYF; cdr3_nt: TGTGCCAGCAGCCCCGTTGGGAGCACAGATACGCAGTATTTT
v_call: TRBV27; j_call: TRBJ2-7; d_call: TRBD2; clone_size: few; cdr3_aa: CASSINSGGSYEQYF; cdr3_nt: TGTGCCAGCAGTATAAATAGCGGGGGATCCTACGAGCAGTACTTC
v_call: TRBV10-3; j_call: TRBJ2-2; d_call: NA; clone_size: few; cdr3_aa: CAISVAAGELFF; cdr3_nt: TGTGCCATCAGTGTAGCGGCCGGGGAGCTGTTTTTT
v_call: TRBV12-3/TRBV12-4; j_call: TRBJ1-5; d_call: NA; clone_size: NA; cdr3_aa: CASSFPGRLVLRPQHF; cdr3_nt: TGTGCCAGCAGTTTTCCGGGACGCTTAGTTTTGCGGCCCCAGCATTTT
v_call: TRBV20-1; j_call: TRBJ1-5; d_call: NA; clone_size: NA; cdr3_aa: CSARDWSGGNQPQHF; cdr3_nt: TGCAGTGCTAGAGATTGGTCGGGGGGCAATCAGCCCCAGCATTTT
v_call: TRBV20-1; j_call: TRBJ2-1; d_call: TRBD2; clone_size: NA; cdr3_aa: CSARLLAGGFYNEQFF; cdr3_nt: TGCAGTGCTCGTTTACTAGCGGGAGGCTTTTACAATGAGCAGTTCTTC
v_call: TRBV7-9; j_call: TRBJ1-3; d_call: NA; clone_size: many; cdr3_aa: CASGQTGNTIYF; cdr3_nt: TGTGCCAGCGGACAGACTGGAAACACCATATATTTT
v_call: TRBV15; j_call: TRBJ2-1; d_call: TRBD1; clone_size: few; cdr3_aa: CATSSRTGGASSYNEQFF; cdr3_nt: TGTGCCACCAGCAGCCGGACAGGGGGCGCAAGCTCCTACAATGAGCAGTTCTTC
v_call: TRBV6-1; j_call: TRBJ2-7; d_call: TRBD2; clone_size: few; cdr3_aa: CASMRGTSGYEQYF; cdr3_nt: TGTGCCAGCATGCGGGGGACTAGCGGATACGAGCAGTACTTC
v_call: TRBV20-1; j_call: TRBJ2-5; d_call: NA; clone_size: NA; cdr3_aa: CSATPWERTQYF; cdr3_nt: TGCAGTGCTACCCCCTGGGAGCGGACCCAGTACTTC
v_call: TRBV10-1; j_call: TRBJ2-3; d_call: NA; clone_size: NA; cdr3_aa: CASSSSTAVSGRRGDTQYF; cdr3_nt: TGCGCCAGCAGCTCATCCACGGCGGTATCGGGTCGGCGGGGCGATACGCAGTATTTT
v_call: TRBV28; j_call: TRBJ2-7; d_call: TRBD2; clone_size: few; cdr3_aa: CASSSDSSGRAYEQYF; cdr3_nt: TGTGCCAGCAGCTCAGACAGCAGCGGGAGGGCCTACGAGCAGTACTTC
v_call: TRBV5-4; j_call: TRBJ2-2; d_call: NA; clone_size: NA; cdr3_aa: CASSLGGRGNTGELFF; cdr3_nt: TGTGCCAGCAGCTTGGGGGGACGGGGAAACACCGGGGAGCTGTTTTTT
v_call: TRBV29-1; j_call: TRBJ1-1; d_call: TRBD1; clone_size: NA; cdr3_aa: CSAQGFGNTEAFF; cdr3_nt: TGCAGCGCACAGGGGTTTGGGAACACTGAAGCTTTCTTT
v_call: TRBV29-1; j_call: TRBJ2-1; d_call: NA; clone_size: many; cdr3_aa: CSVLRQATLSYNEQFF; cdr3_nt: TGCAGCGTTCTAAGACAGGCTACCCTCTCCTACAATGAGCAGTTCTTC
v_call: TRBV5-1; j_call: TRBJ2-5; d_call: NA; clone_size: NA; cdr3_aa: CASSPGVGQAEETQYF; cdr3_nt: TGCGCCAGCAGCCCTGGCGTGGGTCAAGCGGAAGAGACCCAGTACTTC
v_call: TRBV20-1; j_call: TRBJ2-3; d_call: TRBD1; clone_size: NA; cdr3_aa: CSATPRGPGSTDTQYF; cdr3_nt: TGCAGTGCTACTCCAAGGGGGCCGGGGAGCACAGATACGCAGTATTTT
v_call: TRBV12-3/TRBV12-4; j_call: TRBJ2-1; d_call: TRBD1; clone_size: NA; cdr3_aa: CASISGTGFEQFF; cdr3_nt: TGTGCCAGCATCAGCGGGACAGGGTTTGAGCAGTTCTTC
v_call: TRBV20-1; j_call: TRBJ2-1; d_call: TRBD2; clone_size: few; cdr3_aa: CSARDWTSGLVFEQFF; cdr3_nt: TGCAGTGCTAGAGATTGGACTAGCGGGCTAGTTTTTGAGCAGTTCTTC
v_call: TRBV7-2; j_call: TRBJ2-2; d_call: TRBD1; clone_size: many; cdr3_aa: CASSLDREHTGELFF; cdr3_nt: TGTGCCAGCAGCCTAGACAGGGAACACACCGGGGAGCTGTTTTTT
v_call: TRBV5-1; j_call: TRBJ1-2; d_call: NA; clone_size: NA; cdr3_aa: CASSLQTDYGYTF; cdr3_nt: TGCGCCAGCAGCCTGCAGACAGACTATGGCTACACCTTC
v_call: TRBV6-1; j_call: TRBJ1-3; d_call: NA; clone_size: NA; cdr3_aa: CASSPDSASRNTIYF; cdr3_nt: TGTGCCAGCAGCCCCGACAGCGCCAGTCGAAACACCATATATTTT
v_call: TRBV7-3; j_call: TRBJ2-2; d_call: NA; clone_size: few; cdr3_aa: CASSLTSSSGELFF; cdr3_nt: TGTGCCAGCAGCTTAACTAGCAGTTCCGGGGAGCTGTTTTTT
v_call: TRBV12-3/TRBV12-4; j_call: TRBJ2-3; d_call: NA; clone_size: few; cdr3_aa: CASSLGVPPEGTDTQYF; cdr3_nt: TGTGCCAGCAGTTTAGGGGTCCCCCCGGAAGGCACAGATACGCAGTATTTT
v_call: TRBV10-3; j_call: TRBJ2-5; d_call: TRBD1; clone_size: few; cdr3_aa: CAISERRDREETQYF; cdr3_nt: TGTGCCATCAGTGAGAGGCGGGACAGGGAAGAGACCCAGTACTTC
v_call: TRBV24-1; j_call: TRBJ2-1; d_call: TRBD2; clone_size: few; cdr3_aa: CATSDPSGRVDNEQFF; cdr3_nt: TGTGCCACCAGTGATCCGAGCGGGAGGGTCGACAATGAGCAGTTCTTC
v_call: TRBV3-1; j_call: TRBJ2-1; d_call: NA; clone_size: few; cdr3_aa: CASSQARPGWNNEQFF; cdr3_nt: TGTGCCAGCAGCCAAGCCCGACCGGGGTGGAACAATGAGCAGTTCTTC
v_call: TRBV20-1; j_call: TRBJ2-7; d_call: TRBD2; clone_size: NA; cdr3_aa: CSASGPSGGLYEQYF; cdr3_nt: TGCAGTGCTAGCGGGCCTAGCGGGGGCCTTTACGAGCAGTACTTC
v_call: TRBV5-1; j_call: TRBJ2-1; d_call: TRBD2; clone_size: few; cdr3_aa: CASSISGSSNNEQFF; cdr3_nt: TGCGCCAGCAGCATTAGCGGGAGTAGCAACAATGAGCAGTTCTTC
v_call: TRBV12-3/TRBV12-4; j_call: TRBJ2-2; d_call: TRBD2; clone_size: NA; cdr3_aa: CASSQLRAGGNTGELFF; cdr3_nt: TGTGCCAGCAGTCAACTTAGAGCGGGGGGGAACACCGGGGAGCTGTTTTTT
v_call: TRBV3-1; j_call: TRBJ2-1; d_call: NA; clone_size: NA; cdr3_aa: CASSQGGWGPYNEQFF; cdr3_nt: TGTGCCAGCAGCCAAGGGGGGTGGGGACCTTACAATGAGCAGTTCTTC
v_call: TRBV6-5; j_call: TRBJ1-6; d_call: NA; clone_size: NA; cdr3_aa: CASSYGGGGSPLHF; cdr3_nt: TGTGCCAGCAGTTACGGGGGCGGGGGGTCACCCCTCCACTTT